Described below is a single T cell receptor beta chain sequence and its context. The sample belongs to a study of control samples from healthy donors and cancer patients. Produced via immunoSEQ multiplex PCR; TCRdb's table is partial and in-frame only. The data hold 150,000 or so clones, with 90% to 95% observed a single time. The V and J ends lost 5 bases and 7 bases respectively, with 9 bases between them. The germline CDR1 and CDR2 sequences are SEHNR and FQNEAQ (reference sequence). CDR3 length: 12 amino acids. Sequenced: blood. This chain uses TRBV7-9 with TRBJ2-1, with D perhaps TRBD2 (5 bases). This receptor was obtained from a man aged 40-50 years in good health. As DNA, the CDR3 is TGTGCCAGCAGCCCGGACTGGAATGAGCAGTTCTTC. Its protein product is CASSPDWNEQFF.